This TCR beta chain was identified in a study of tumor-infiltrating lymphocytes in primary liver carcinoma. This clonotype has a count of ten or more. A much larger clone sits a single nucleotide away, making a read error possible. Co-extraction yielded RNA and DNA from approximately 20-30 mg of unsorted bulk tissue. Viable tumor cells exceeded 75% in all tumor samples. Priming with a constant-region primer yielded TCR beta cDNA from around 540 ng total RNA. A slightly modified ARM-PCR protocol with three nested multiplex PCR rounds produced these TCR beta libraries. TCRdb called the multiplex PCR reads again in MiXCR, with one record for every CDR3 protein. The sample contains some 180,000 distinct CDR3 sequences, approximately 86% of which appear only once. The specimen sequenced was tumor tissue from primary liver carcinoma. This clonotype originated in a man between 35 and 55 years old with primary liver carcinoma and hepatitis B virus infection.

The CDR3 protein is CASSYSSSGRRCEQYF. The CDR3 DNA reads TGTGCCAGCAGTTACTCGTCTAGCGGGAGGAGATGCGAGCAGTACTTC. The chain recombines TRBV6-2 or TRBV6-3 with TRBJ2-7; 11 bases align to TRBD2. Trimming cost V 0 bases and J 6 bases; bases outside gene matches: 7. The length of the CDR3 is 16 residues. Germline-derived CDR1 and CDR2 are MNHEY and SVGEGT.